This T cell receptor beta chain was obtained from a study of T cells in Graves' hyperthyroidism and ophthalmopathy. Overall study results and limits: Ophthalmopathy and stable hyperthyroidism were told apart by a 13 V-J model. Peripheral blood also featured most of the thyroid clonotypes expanded above 0.001.

Lactation, pregnancy, other autoimmune disease or uncontrolled infection led to exclusion of patients. Diagnosing involved the use of clinical symptoms, serum thyroxine and TRAb, thyroid ultrasound and orbital computed tomography. This clonotype was picked up many times. The antigen is undetermined. V was trimmed by 2 bases and J by 4 bases, leaving 11 bases between them. CDR1 is SGHDN and CDR2 is FVKESK in the germline V gene. The CDR3 length is 14 residues. Template material for amplifying TCR beta CDR3 regions consisted of RNA transcripts. The TCR CDR3 was amplified in a first-round RT-PCR using the HTBI primer set. One entry per CDR3 protein results from TCRdb running MiXCR on the multiplex PCR reads. In the table there are 500,000 to 800,000 distinct CDR3 sequences, 45% of which are singletons.

Sequenced material: peripheral blood or thyroid tissue (not recorded which). The chain couples TRBV14 to TRBJ2-5, with a possible D match to TRBD2 (5 bases). The TCR originated in an adult man with Graves' disease, either hyperthyroidism or ophthalmopathy (not recorded which). CDR3 amino acids: CASSQHPSGETQYF. DNA for the CDR3: TGTGCCAGCAGCCAACATCCCAGCGGAGAGACCCAGTACTTC.